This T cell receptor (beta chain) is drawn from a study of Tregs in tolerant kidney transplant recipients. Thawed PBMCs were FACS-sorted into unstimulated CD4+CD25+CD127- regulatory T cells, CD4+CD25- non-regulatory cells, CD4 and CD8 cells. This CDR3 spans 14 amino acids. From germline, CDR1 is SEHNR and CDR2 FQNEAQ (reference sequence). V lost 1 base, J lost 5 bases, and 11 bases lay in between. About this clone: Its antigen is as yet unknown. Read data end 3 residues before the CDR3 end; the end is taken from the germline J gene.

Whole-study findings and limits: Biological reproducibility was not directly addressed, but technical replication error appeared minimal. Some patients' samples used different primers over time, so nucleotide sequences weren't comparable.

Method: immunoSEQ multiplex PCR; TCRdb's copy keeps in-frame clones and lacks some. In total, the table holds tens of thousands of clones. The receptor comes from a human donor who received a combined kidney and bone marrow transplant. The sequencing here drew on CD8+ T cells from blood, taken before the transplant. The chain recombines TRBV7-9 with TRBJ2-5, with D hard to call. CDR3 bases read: TGTGCCAGCAGCTTAGTGTTTGTTCAGGAGACC. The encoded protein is CASSLVFVQET. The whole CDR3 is CASSLVFVQETQYF.